This passage covers 15 T cell receptor beta chains from one sample sequenced in a study of blood T cell repertoires in COVID-19. The data were produced by immunoSEQ multiplex PCR, yet TCRdb's version contains in-frame clones alone and is incomplete. The table includes about 76,000 clones, around 90% detected once. The sample consisted of peripheral blood. The receptors shown here come from a middle-aged man with acute or convalescent COVID-19.

J is TRBJ1-2 and V is TRBV19, with 9 nucleotides matching TRBD1. Germline V gene sequence: CDR1 LNHDA, CDR2 SQIVND (reference sequence). This CDR3 has 16 amino acids. The V segment lost 2 bases and the J segment 6 bases; nucleotides outside the gene matches: 10. The CDR3 coding sequence is TGTGCCAGTAGTATAATGAGGGGACAGGGCTTCGATGGCTACACCTTC. It translates to CASSIMRGQGFDGYTF.

This clone came up once. This sequence joins TRBV7-2 and TRBJ2-3; D call uncertain. Trimming removed 5 bases at V and 0 bases at J, with 12 bases between. This CDR3 has 15 residues. Germline assignment: CDR1 SGHTA and CDR2 FQGNSA. The CDR3 loop reads CASSRSSASTDTQYF. CDR3 coding DNA: TGTGCCAGCAGCAGGAGCTCCGCTAGCACAGATACGCAGTATTTT.

The genes are TRBV6-6 and TRBJ1-5; D gene uncertain. The CDR3 sequence is 12 residues long. Trimming took off 7 bases at V and 2 bases at J, with 6 bases between the two ends. Germline V gene lookup returns CDR1 MNHNY and CDR2 SVGAGI (reference sequence). The CDR3 DNA follows: TGTGCCAGCACACGGGGCAATCAGCCCCAGCATTTT. Protein product: CASTRGNQPQHF.

The chain recombines TRBV6-2 or TRBV6-3 with TRBJ1-6; tentative D call: TRBD1 (5 bases). Germline V lookup: CDR1 MNHEY, CDR2 SVGEGT. The V end was cut by 2 bases, the J end by 7 bases, with 9 bases between. The CDR3 consists of 14 residues. Here the CDR3 DNA reads TGTGCCAGCAGTTACGGCCAGGGAAATTCACCCCTCCACTTT. It is translated as CASSYGQGNSPLHF.

This rearrangement joins TRBV10-1 to TRBJ2-1, with 7 bases fitting TRBD1. The J segment lost 5 bases and the V segment lost 0 bases, leaving 7 bases of the junction unmatched. The CDR3 contains 16 residues. Germline V gives CDR1 WNHNN, CDR2 SYGVQD (reference sequence). The CDR3 loop is CASSESLGTANNEQFF. The CDR3 bases are TGCGCCAGCAGTGAGTCACTCGGGACAGCGAACAATGAGCAGTTCTTC.

The chain joins TRBV6-5 to TRBJ1-2; D remains unclear. In germline, CDR1 is MNHEY, CDR2 SVGAGI. V dropped 0 bases and J dropped 7 bases, with 9 bases sitting between them. The CDR3 covers 13 residues. CDR3 in DNA: TGTGCCAGCAGTTACTCGAGGCTAGGTGGCTACACCTTC. It specifies CASSYSRLGGYTF.

V is TRBV29-1 and J is TRBJ2-1; D is possibly TRBD2 (5 bases). This CDR3 region has 12 residues. The V gene lost 6 bases and the J gene lost 3 bases, with 9 bases spanning the gap. Germline loops: CDR1 SQVTM, CDR2 ANQGSEA. This CDR3 is CSVHDYYNEQFF. DNA of the CDR3: TGCAGCGTCCACGACTACTACAATGAGCAGTTCTTC.

V gene TRBV5-1 combines with J gene TRBJ2-3, with 11 bases fitting TRBD2. CDR1 is SGHRS, CDR2 YFSETQ, per germline. CDR3 length: 13 residues. After removal of 7 bases from V and 7 bases from J, the junction contained 5 bases not matched to a gene. The CDR3: CASSGLAANTQYF. As DNA, the CDR3 is TGCGCCAGCTCGGGACTAGCGGCGAATACGCAGTATTTT.

In the case of this clone: The same CDR3 can be traced to other DNA sequences in this sample. The chain employs TRBV9 and TRBJ1-1, with TRBD1 matching 8 bases. Germline V gives CDR1 SGDLS, CDR2 YYNGEE. This CDR3 has 15 amino acids. Trimming removed 3 bases from V and 3 bases from J; junction bases left unmatched: 7. The CDR3 spells CASSAKDREDTEAFF. In DNA form, the CDR3 reads TGTGCCAGCAGCGCAAAGGACAGGGAGGACACTGAAGCTTTCTTT.

V gene TRBV27 combines with J gene TRBJ1-6; 7 bases map to TRBD1. The CDR3 length is 15 residues. Per germline, CDR1 MNHEY and CDR2 SMNVEV (reference sequence). V was clipped by 5 bases and J by 6 bases; unmatched bases: 7. The CDR3 reads CASSPSGQTNSPLHF. The CDR3 DNA reads TGTGCCAGCAGTCCGTCGGGACAGACTAATTCACCCCTCCACTTT.

The genes are TRBV27 and TRBJ2-7, with 10 positions matching TRBD1. V was pared by 8 bases and J by 0 bases, with 7 bases of the junction left unmatched. CDR3 size: 15 residues. The V gene's germline CDR1 is MNHEY and CDR2 SMNVEV (reference sequence). The CDR3 spells CASRQGASSSYEQYV. As DNA, the CDR3 is TGTGCCAGCCGACAGGGGGCTTCAAGCTCCTACGAGCAGTACGTC.

This clone occurred a few times. The V and J genes are TRBV3-1 (or the pseudogene TRBV3-2) and TRBJ2-5, with D hard to call. The germline CDR1 and CDR2 sequences are LGHDT and YNNKEL (reference sequence). CDR3 length equals 13 residues. Trimming removed 0 bases from V and 5 bases from J, with 7 bases in between. DNA of the CDR3: TGTGCCAGCAGCCAAGATAGCTACGAGACCCAGTACTTC. It codes for CASSQDSYETQYF.

The chain couples TRBV9 to TRBJ1-4; a possible D gene is TRBD1 (6 bases). Trimming removed 2 bases at V and 8 bases at J, with 19 bases between. Per the germline V gene, CDR1 is SGDLS and CDR2 is YYNGEE. The CDR3 covers 16 residues. CDR3 bases: TGTGCCAGCAGCGTTTCACTTCGAGGGGGAGAAGAAAAACTGTTTTTT. Its translation: CASSVSLRGGEEKLFF.

The chain uses TRBV6-6 and TRBJ1-1, with D possibly matching TRBD1 (6 bases). The ends were cut back, 6 bases at V and 7 bases at J, with 24 bases in the middle. There are 16 residues in the CDR3. The germline CDR1 and CDR2 sequences are MNHNY and SVGAGI (reference sequence). CDR3 protein: CASRPANLQGGGEAFF. CDR3 in DNA: TGTGCCAGCAGACCTGCGAACCTACAGGGCGGGGGTGAAGCTTTCTTT.

This chain uses TRBV6-5 with TRBJ1-1, with D possibly TRBD1 on 6 matching bases. The CDR3 has 14 amino acids. Germline CDR1 and CDR2: MNHEY and SVGAGI. The V and J ends lost 6 bases and 5 bases respectively, with 16 bases between them. CDR3 protein: CASSAGGLGTEAFF. The CDR3 DNA sequence: TGTGCCAGCAGCGCGGGGGGCCTTGGGACTGAAGCTTTCTTT.